The rows below give T cell receptor beta chains drawn from one sample of a study of T cell responses to AZD1222 COVID-19 vaccine. Sequencing was performed with immunoSEQ multiplex PCR; in TCRdb, only in-frame clones are kept and a portion is missing. This table has tens of thousands of clones, about 74% appearing once. Sample: peripheral blood, taken on day 0 of AZD1222 vaccination. The receptor source for this set is an adult in good health. The conserved cysteine and the conserved F or W are not part of the CDR3 here.

TRBV5-4	TRBJ2-2	ASSLPGASGATGELF
TRBV6-4	TRBJ2-1	ASSDERGSYNEQF
TRBV7-9	TRBJ2-1	ASSFRDYRNNEQF
TRBV4-1	TRBJ1-4	ASRFNVGGAGEKLF
TRBV6-5	TRBJ2-1	ASTWDRLYNEQF
TRBV6-2/TRBV6-3	TRBJ2-7	ASSYSIEQGVFNYEQY
TRBV5-4	TRBJ2-2	ASSSPSRTGELF
TRBV7-2	TRBJ1-5	ASSLVGEGQPQH
TRBV6-1	TRBJ2-3	ASSESAVTDTQY
TRBV7-9	TRBJ1-5	ASSLGGVQPQH
TRBV19	TRBJ2-1	ASSSRTSGGTYNEQF
TRBV18	TRBJ1-3	ASSPQGPSISGNTIY
TRBV28	TRBJ1-6	ASSGSSSYNSPLH
TRBV12-3/TRBV12-4	TRBJ1-1	ASSFGGGEAF
TRBV15	TRBJ1-2	ATSTGTGDYGYT
TRBV18	TRBJ2-1	ASSPPGDRNEQF
TRBV4-1	TRBJ2-3	ASSLSGGATDTQY
TRBV11-2	TRBJ1-1	ASSLGVQSWDTEAF
TRBV28	TRBJ2-3	ASSWTETGFVDTQY
TRBV3-1/TRBV3-2	TRBJ1-2	ASSQDIGDRADGYT
TRBV15	TRBJ2-1	ATSREIHEQF
TRBV7-3	TRBJ2-1	ASSFSNGVTYNEQF